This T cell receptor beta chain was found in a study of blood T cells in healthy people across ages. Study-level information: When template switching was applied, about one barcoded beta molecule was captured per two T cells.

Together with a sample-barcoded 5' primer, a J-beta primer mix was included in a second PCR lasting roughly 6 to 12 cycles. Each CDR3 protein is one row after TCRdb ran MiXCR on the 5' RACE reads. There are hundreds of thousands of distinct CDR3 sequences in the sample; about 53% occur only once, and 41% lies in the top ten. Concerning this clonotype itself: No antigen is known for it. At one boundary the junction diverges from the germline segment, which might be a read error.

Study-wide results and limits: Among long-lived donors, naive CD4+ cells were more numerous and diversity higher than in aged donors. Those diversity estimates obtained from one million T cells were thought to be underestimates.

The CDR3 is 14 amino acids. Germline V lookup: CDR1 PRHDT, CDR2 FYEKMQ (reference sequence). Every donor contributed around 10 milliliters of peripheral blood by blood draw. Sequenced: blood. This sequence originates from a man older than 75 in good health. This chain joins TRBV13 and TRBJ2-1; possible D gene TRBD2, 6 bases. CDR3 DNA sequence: TGTGCCAGCAGAGGAGGGCCTTCCTACAATGGGCAGTTCTTC. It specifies CASRGGPSYNGQFF.